Listed here are 27 T cell receptor beta chains from one sample, sequenced in a study of cytomegalovirus exposure and HLA in healthy donors. PCR amplification relied on 60 Vbeta primers (plus 13 Jbeta primers). The protocol was immunoSEQ multiplex PCR, while the TCRdb copy is restricted to in-frame clones and leaves out a portion. The sample lists under 200,000 clones; over 70% were seen once. The sequencing sample was made of PBMCs. Every receptor here comes from a woman aged 50 to 60 in good health and CMV-seropositive.

This clone showed up just once. The genes are TRBV12-5 and TRBJ1-6, with 9 nucleotides matching TRBD1. Per germline, CDR1 LGHNT and CDR2 FRNRAP. The CDR3 has 17 amino acids. Losses at the gene ends were 7 bases for V and 0 bases for J; bases not matched to a gene: 7. The CDR3 here is CASVYRGLSSYNSPLHF. The CDR3 DNA reads TGTGCTAGTGTTTACAGGGGGCTCAGCTCCTATAATTCACCCCTCCACTTT.

The chain uses TRBV30 and TRBJ2-6, with 10 bases fitting TRBD1. The germline V gene has CDR1 GTSNPN and CDR2 SVGIG (reference sequence). CDR3 length: 17 residues. V was pared by 5 bases and J by 1 base, with 8 bases of the junction left unmatched. The CDR3 is CAWYRDRGRSGANVLTF. Here the CDR3 DNA reads TGTGCCTGGTACCGGGACAGGGGTCGATCTGGGGCCAACGTCCTGACTTTC.

This clone was seen a few times. This sequence joins TRBV18 and TRBJ2-3; TRBD1 matches 7 bases. This CDR3 has 16 residues. In germline, CDR1 is KGHSH, CDR2 LQKENI. V lost 1 base and J lost 1; bases outside the gene matches: 5. The CDR3 loop reads CASSPLRTGGTDTQYF. The CDR3 DNA reads TGTGCCAGCTCACCACTAAGAACAGGGGGCACAGATACGCAGTATTTT. Full variable domain (rest looked up from reference TRBV18 and TRBJ2-3): NAGVMQNPRHLVRRRGQEARLRCSPMKGHSHVYWYRQLPEEGLKFMVYLQKENIIDESGMPKERFSAEFPKEGPSILRIQQVVRGDSAAYFCASSPLRTGGTDTQYFGPGTRLTVL.

The chain carries TRBV30 and TRBJ1-5, with D perhaps TRBD1 (6 bases). Looked up from germline, CDR1 is GTSNPN and CDR2 is SVGIG (reference sequence). The length of the CDR3 is 18 residues. The V end was cut by 1 base, the J end by 3 bases, with 22 bases between. The CDR3 DNA reads as TGTGCCTGGAGTGCCCCGAGGTACAGGGATTTTACCAATCAGCCCCAGCATTTT. Translating it yields CAWSAPRYRDFTNQPQHF.

The chain carries TRBV9 and TRBJ2-5; 7 positions agree with TRBD2. The germline V gene has CDR1 SGDLS and CDR2 YYNGEE. The CDR3 totals 14 residues. Trimming took 4 bases from V and 1 from J; bases not matched to a gene: 4. CDR3 DNA sequence: TGTGCCAGCAGCCTGGGCGGGGGCCAAGAGACCCAGTACTTC. It specifies CASSLGGGQETQYF.

A few counts support this clone. V gene TRBV19 combines with J gene TRBJ1-4; perhaps TRBD1 as D (5 bases). V lost 6 bases to trimming and J lost 4 bases, with 15 bases between them. This CDR3 spans 15 amino acids. Looked up from germline, CDR1 is LNHDA and CDR2 is SQIVND (reference sequence). The chain's CDR3 is CASSLAGGFNEKLFF. CDR3 nucleotide sequence: TGTGCCAGTAGCTTGGCGGGGGGGTTTAATGAAAAACTGTTTTTT.

The CDR3 loop is CASSTGRGTEAFF. The CDR3 DNA is TGTGCCAGCAGTACAGGGAGGGGTACTGAAGCTTTCTTT. This chain uses TRBV6-1 with TRBJ1-1; perhaps TRBD1 as D (6 bases). Germline CDR1 is MNHNS and CDR2 is SASEGT. The CDR3 runs 13 residues. The V gene lost 5 bases and the J gene lost 5 bases, with 12 bases spanning the gap.

The gene calls are TRBV7-2 and TRBJ2-3; 9 bases are a match to TRBD2. V lost 1 base, J lost 5 bases, and 7 bases stayed unmatched. The germline gives CDR1 SGHTA, CDR2 FQGNSA. The CDR3 spans 16 residues. The CDR3 bases are TGTGCCAGCAGCTTAGGTGTAGCGGGGGATGGAGATACGCAGTATTTT. Residues: CASSLGVAGDGDTQYF.

About this clone: A read error may produce the germline difference seen at one junction end. The CDR3 loop is CASSLVPQNTEAFF. CDR3 DNA: TGTGCTAGCAGCCTAGTACCACAAAACACTGAAGCTTTCTTT. The chain is built from TRBV7-7 and TRBJ1-1; unclear D gene. CDR3 length: 14 residues. Germline V CDR1 and CDR2: SSHAT, FNYEAQ (reference sequence). The variable domain in full, completed from reference TRBV7-7 and TRBJ1-1, reads GAGVSQSPRYKVTKRGQDVTLRCDPISSHATLYWYQQALGQGPEFLTYFNYEAQPDKSGLPSDRFSAERPEGSISTLTIQRTEQRDSAMYRCASSLVPQNTEAFFGQGTRLTVV.

The rearrangement uses TRBV5-4 and TRBJ2-2; 9 nucleotides line up with TRBD1. The CDR3 length is 16 residues. V shed 0 bases, J shed 3 bases, and the junction held 3 bases outside the gene matches. From germline, CDR1 is SGHNT and CDR2 YYREEE (reference sequence). This CDR3 is CASSLEGQGDTGELFF. Written as DNA, the CDR3 is TGTGCCAGCAGCTTGGAGGGACAGGGCGACACCGGGGAGCTGTTTTTT.

This clone has only one observation. The V call is TRBV2, the J call TRBJ2-5; 8 bases align to TRBD2. CDR3 length equals 13 residues. Germline V gives CDR1 SNHLY, CDR2 FYNNEI. The V gene end was trimmed by 8 bases and the J gene end by 5 bases; junction bases not matched to a gene: 7. CDR3 coding DNA: TGTGCCAGCGGGCCGGGGGGGCTGGAGACCCAGTACTTC. Protein: CASGPGGLETQYF.

This clone has more than one count but fewer than ten. The chain is built from TRBV6-5 and TRBJ1-2; no clear D gene. The CDR3 sequence is 14 residues long. V lost 9 bases and J 0 bases, leaving 14 bases between the germline ends. The V gene's germline CDR1 is MNHEY and CDR2 SVGAGI. Here the CDR3 DNA reads TGTGCCAGTAGCTGGCGGCATTCTAACTATGGCTACACCTTC. The encoded protein is CASSWRHSNYGYTF.

The CDR3 loop is CASSLAAATGTYEQYF. CDR3 DNA: TGTGCCAGCAGCTTAGCAGCGGCCACAGGGACCTACGAGCAGTACTTC. V and J are TRBV11-3 and TRBJ2-7, with TRBD1 as a possible D gene (6 bases). The CDR3 is 16 residues long. Between the trimmed V and J ends, which lost 1 base and 2 bases, there was a span of 15 bases. Germline V gene lookup returns CDR1 SGHNT and CDR2 YENEEA.

This clone was seen a few times. The CDR3 nucleotides are TGTGCCAGCACACCTAGGGCCCAGGGGGCTATGAACACTGAAGCTTTCTTT. Translated, it gives CASTPRAQGAMNTEAFF. This chain joins TRBV7-8 and TRBJ1-1; the match to TRBD1 covers 8 bases. Germline CDR1 is SGHVS and CDR2 is FQNEAQ. The CDR3 consists of 17 residues. The trim removed 7 bases at V and 0 bases at J, leaving 13 bases unmatched.

The CDR3 protein is CATSTYSGTSGGDEQFF. The CDR3 DNA reads TGTGCCACCAGCACCTATTCCGGGACTAGCGGGGGGGACGAGCAGTTCTTC. The chain uses TRBV15 and TRBJ2-1; 16 positions agree with TRBD2. The germline CDR1 and CDR2 sequences are LNHNV and YYDKDF (reference sequence). This CDR3 spans 17 amino acids. After removal of 4 bases from V and 10 bases from J, the junction contained 10 bases not matched to a gene. Complete variable domain (other parts from reference TRBV15 and TRBJ2-1): DAMVIQNPRYQVTQFGKPVTLSCSQTLNHNVMYWYQQKSSQAPKLLFHYYDKDFNNEADTPDNFQSRRPNTSFCFLDIRSPGLGDTAMYLCATSTYSGTSGGDEQFFGPGTRLTVL.

This clone was observed a single time. The rearrangement links TRBV30 to TRBJ2-1; possible D gene TRBD1, 5 bases. Per the germline V gene, CDR1 is GTSNPN and CDR2 is SVGIG (reference sequence). Trimming took off 2 bases at V and 3 bases at J, with 17 bases between the two ends. The CDR3 loop spans 16 amino acids. The CDR3, as DNA: TGTGCCTGGAGTCTCCCCAATAGGGGTGTCTACAATGAGCAGTTCTTC. Residues: CAWSLPNRGVYNEQFF.

The chain links TRBV27 to TRBJ2-2; 8 positions agree with TRBD1. Germline V gene sequence: CDR1 MNHEY, CDR2 SMNVEV (reference sequence). The ends lost 2 bases at V and 6 bases at J; junction bases unmatched: 2. CDR3 length equals 14 residues. CDR3 coding DNA: TGTGCCAGCAGTTTAAGGACAGGGTCCGGGGAGCTGTTTTTT. Protein: CASSLRTGSGELFF.

V gene TRBV7-6 combines with J gene TRBJ2-2; D gene ambiguous. Germline CDR1 reads SGHVS; CDR2 reads FNYEAQ. This CDR3 region has 16 residues. V lost 1 base and J lost 0, with 9 bases in between. The CDR3, as DNA: TGTGCCAGCAGCTTAGGTCGTCTAACGAACACCGGGGAGCTGTTTTTT. Protein product: CASSLGRLTNTGELFF. Looking up the rest from reference TRBV7-6 and TRBJ2-2 gives the full variable domain: GAGVSQSPRYKVTKRGQDVALRCDPISGHVSLYWYRQALGQGPEFLTYFNYEAQQDKSGLPNDRFSAERPEGSISTLTIQRTEQRDSAMYRCASSLGRLTNTGELFFGEGSRLTVL.

This chain's CDR3 is CASSSNRGPAGEQYF. CDR3 DNA: TGTGCCAGCAGCAGTAACAGGGGGCCAGCGGGCGAGCAGTACTTC. V gene TRBV11-2 combines with J gene TRBJ2-7; 9 bases fit TRBD1. The CDR3 has 15 residues. Germline V lookup: CDR1 SGHAT, CDR2 FQNNGV. Trimming took 5 bases from V and 6 from J; bases not matched to a gene: 11. Looking up the rest from reference TRBV11-2 and TRBJ2-7 gives the full variable domain: EAGVAQSPRYKIIEKRQSVAFWCNPISGHATLYWYQQILGQGPKLLIQFQNNGVVDDSQLPKDRFSAERLKGVDSTLKIQPAKLEDSAVYLCASSSNRGPAGEQYFGPGTRLTVT.

This clone was seen more than once but under ten times. J is TRBJ2-2 and V is TRBV5-1; 8 bases are a match to TRBD1. Germline values: CDR1 SGHRS, CDR2 YFSETQ. The CDR3 contains 16 residues. Trimming removed 1 base from V and 4 bases from J; junction bases left unmatched: 6. CDR3 nucleotides: TGCGCCAGCAGCTTGAGCCAGGGGGCGGGCACCGGGGAGCTGTTTTTT. Residues: CASSLSQGAGTGELFF.

In this sample, this clone turned up once. V is TRBV19 and J is TRBJ2-2; tentative D call: TRBD2 (6 bases). Per germline, CDR1 LNHDA and CDR2 SQIVND (reference sequence). The CDR3 has 14 amino acids. V was trimmed by 9 bases and J by 6 bases, leaving 17 bases between them. CDR3 sequence reads: CARETVPGAGELFF. For the CDR3, the DNA is TGTGCCAGAGAGACAGTCCCGGGGGCCGGGGAGCTGTTTTTT.

The chain carries TRBV4-1 and TRBJ1-6; tentatively, D is TRBD1 (6 bases). CDR1 MGHRA and CDR2 YSYEKL come from the germline V gene. With 2 bases removed from V and 7 bases from J, the gap between germline ends came to 15 bases. This CDR3 region has 16 residues. CDR3 in amino acids: CASSQFPGANNSPLHF. The CDR3 region has the DNA TGCGCCAGCAGCCAATTTCCAGGGGCGAACAATTCACCCCTCCACTTT.

The DNA for the CDR3 is TGCAGCGTTCTCGGGTCCGAATTCTCTGGAAACACCATATATTTT. The encoded protein is CSVLGSEFSGNTIYF. The chain combines TRBV29-1 with TRBJ1-3; the D is unclear. The CDR3 is made up of 15 amino acids. V dropped 5 bases and J dropped 0 bases, with 14 bases sitting between them. CDR1 and CDR2 from the germline V gene are SQVTM and ANQGSEA.

This clone was found a few times. This chain connects TRBV2 to TRBJ2-7; 10 bases agree with TRBD1. After removal of 5 bases from V and 4 bases from J, the junction contained 5 bases not matched to a gene. The CDR3 runs to 14 residues. The V gene's germline CDR1 is SNHLY and CDR2 FYNNEI. The CDR3 spells CASSPGTGVYEQYF. CDR3 DNA sequence: TGTGCCAGCAGTCCCGGGACAGGGGTATACGAGCAGTACTTC.

The chain uses TRBV2 and TRBJ2-2, with 9 bases aligning to TRBD1. Germline V gives CDR1 SNHLY, CDR2 FYNNEI. Trimming removed 5 bases from V and 2 bases from J; junction bases left unmatched: 9. CDR3 length: 17 residues. CDR3: CASSSRGGQGNTGELFF. CDR3 in DNA: TGTGCCAGCAGTTCTCGCGGGGGACAGGGCAACACCGGGGAGCTGTTTTTT.

The CDR3 here is CASRYRGLRSRSPNTEAFF. DNA of the CDR3: TGTGCCAGCAGGTATAGGGGGCTAAGGAGTCGAAGTCCGAACACTGAAGCTTTCTTT. V gene TRBV28 combines with J gene TRBJ1-1; 7 nucleotides agree with TRBD1. Germline V gives CDR1 MDHEN, CDR2 SYDVKM. The CDR3 has 19 residues. V trimming: 6 bases; J trimming: 1 base; junction bases outside the gene matches: 20.

This chain uses TRBV28 with TRBJ1-2; 12 nucleotides match TRBD1. CDR3 size: 16 residues. Losses at the gene ends were 7 bases for V and 8 bases for J; bases not matched to a gene: 14. CDR1 MDHEN and CDR2 SYDVKM come from the germline V gene. The CDR3 spells CASTIFPGQGAGGYTF. CDR3 nucleotides: TGTGCCAGCACAATATTTCCGGGACAGGGGGCAGGCGGCTACACCTTC.